This T cell receptor (beta chain) was identified during a study of T cell responses to AZD1222 COVID-19 vaccine. Remarks on this clone: What it recognizes is unknown.

Germline loops: CDR1 SGHVS, CDR2 FQNEAQ. Trimming removed 5 bases from V and 6 bases from J, with 16 bases in between. The CDR3 loop spans 15 amino acids. Libraries were prepared by immunoSEQ multiplex PCR; TCRdb keeps only in-frame clonotypes and omits some of them. The data contain tens of thousands of clones, 80% to 90% of them singletons. Study results and limitations: Baseline testing showed seropositivity in only six AZD1222 recipients.

The V call is TRBV7-8, the J call TRBJ1-4; weak D call: TRBD1 (5 bases). Here the sequenced sample was peripheral blood, taken 28 days after the second AZD1222 dose. The source is an adult who received the AZD1222 COVID-19 vaccine. CDR3 nucleotide sequence: TGTGCCAGCAGCCGAGACCGGGGCGAGGATGAAAAACTGTTTTTT. It yields the protein CASSRDRGEDEKLFF.